This T cell receptor beta chain was profiled in a study of blood T cell repertoires in COVID-19. Overall study: The samples span acute and convalescent COVID-19 from the United States, Italy and Spain.

Germline assignment: CDR1 MNHEY and CDR2 SMNVEV (reference sequence). The trim removed 5 bases at V and 3 bases at J, leaving 6 bases unmatched. CDR3 length: 15 residues. Libraries were prepared by immunoSEQ multiplex PCR; TCRdb keeps only in-frame clonotypes and omits some of them. In the table there are 110,000 to 150,000 clones, about 77% of which are singletons. The clonotype originates from a man in his 60s with acute or convalescent COVID-19. This chain links TRBV27 with TRBJ2-1, with 8 bases lining up with TRBD2. The source material was peripheral blood. The CDR3 protein is CASSISGRSYNEQFF. Written as DNA, the CDR3 is TGTGCCAGCAGTATCAGCGGGAGAAGCTACAATGAGCAGTTCTTC.